These 2 T cell receptor beta chains were all obtained from the same sample, sequenced in a study of OX40 agonist ivuxolimab in advanced cancers. Sequenced by immunoSEQ multiplex PCR; TCRdb stores in-frame clones only, minus some. The sample carries 52,000 or so clones, 88% recorded once. The input for sequencing was CD4+ or CD8+ T cells sorted from blood, taken in a trial of the OX40 agonist ivuxolimab. The receptors originated from an adult with an advanced solid tumor such as melanoma, head and neck, liver or kidney cancer.

The chain employs TRBV25-1 and TRBJ2-7; D remains unclear. This CDR3 region has 13 residues. With 2 bases removed from V and 2 bases from J, the gap between germline ends came to 7 bases. Germline V CDR1 and CDR2: MGHDK, SYGVNS. CDR3 coding DNA: TGTGCCAGCAGTGAAATAGGTACCTACGAGCAGTACGTC. Translation: CASSEIGTYEQYV.

This clone appeared a single time. The chain joins TRBV27 to TRBJ2-7, with D unclear. V lost 6 bases and J 1 base, leaving 10 bases between the germline ends. Per germline, CDR1 MNHEY and CDR2 SMNVEV (reference sequence). The CDR3 is 13 amino acids. CDR3 amino acids: CASRVPDSYEQYF. The CDR3 nucleotides are TGTGCCAGCAGGGTTCCCGATTCCTACGAGCAGTACTTC.